The rows below give T cell receptor beta chains drawn from one sample of a study of STAT5B mutations in CD4+ large granular lymphocyte leukemia. The data were produced by immunoSEQ multiplex PCR, yet TCRdb's version contains in-frame clones alone and is incomplete. The sample comprises roughly 36,000 clones, approximately 88% of which are singletons, and roughly 0.98% rests with the top ten. Sequencing was carried out using CD4+ T cells from blood buffy coats. The receptors were sampled from a human donor in good health. Each CDR3 is given with its conserved first and last residue. D genes are given only for firm matches. A row's size may be missing; if present it is once, few, many or a size class.

V	D	J	size	CDR3	DNA
TRBV9	-	TRBJ1-2	-	CASSFSTEGLGYTF	TGTGCCAGCAGCTTTTCGACAGAGGGTTTGGGCTACACCTTC
TRBV18	-	TRBJ1-4	-	CASSPSAGNEKLFF	TGTGCCAGCTCACCCTCGGCGGGTAATGAAAAACTGTTTTTT
TRBV5-8	-	TRBJ2-7	-	CASSPRGSYYEQYF	TGTGCCAGCAGCCCGAGGGGTAGTTACTACGAGCAGTACTTC
TRBV11-1	-	TRBJ1-2	-	CASSLSGGHGYTF	TGTGCCAGCAGCTTATCGGGGGGTCATGGCTACACCTTC
TRBV5-4	-	TRBJ1-2	once	CASSSAYGYTF	TGTGCCAGCAGCTCCGCCTATGGCTACACCTTC
TRBV7-2	TRBD2	TRBJ2-3	once	CASSRLAGGDTDTQYF	TGTGCCAGCAGCAGATTAGCGGGAGGGGACACAGATACGCAGTATTTT
TRBV9	-	TRBJ1-4	few	CAKGEKLFF	TGTGCCAAAGGGGAAAAACTGTTTTTT
TRBV6-6	TRBD1	TRBJ1-1	-	CASTSGGNTEAFF	TGTGCCAGCACGTCAGGGGGGAACACTGAAGCTTTCTTT
TRBV7-2	TRBD2	TRBJ2-2	-	CASSSDGRLAGSTGELFF	TGTGCCAGCAGCTCCGACGGACGGCTAGCGGGGAGTACCGGGGAGCTGTTTTTT
TRBV6-6	-	TRBJ2-1	-	CASMPNYNEQFF	TGTGCCAGCATGCCAAACTACAATGAGCAGTTCTTC
TRBV7-6	TRBD2	TRBJ2-1	-	CASSFRNPTSGGSEQFF	TGTGCCAGCAGCTTCCGAAACCCGACTAGCGGGGGCAGTGAGCAGTTCTTC
TRBV29-1	TRBD1	TRBJ1-2	-	CSTLQGNLDYGYTF	TGCAGCACGCTACAGGGGAATTTGGACTATGGCTACACCTTC
TRBV6-1	TRBD1	TRBJ2-6	once	CASRDRVAGANVLTF	TGTGCCAGCAGGGACAGGGTTGCTGGGGCCAACGTCCTGACTTTC
TRBV18	-	TRBJ1-2	-	CASSHYDSANYGYTF	TGTGCCAGCTCGCACTATGACAGCGCCAACTATGGCTACACCTTC
TRBV2	TRBD1	TRBJ1-1	-	CASTTGTGGTEAFF	TGTGCCAGCACCACCGGGACAGGGGGCACTGAAGCTTTCTTT
TRBV28	-	TRBJ1-2	-	CASLESGYGYTF	TGTGCCAGCTTGGAGTCTGGCTATGGCTACACCTTC
TRBV6-6	-	TRBJ2-7	-	CASSPRSSEQYF	TGTGCCAGCAGTCCTCGGTCCTCCGAGCAGTACTTC
TRBV7-9	TRBD1	TRBJ2-1	-	CASSPRTGAYNEQFF	TGTGCCAGCAGCCCACGGACAGGGGCCTACAATGAGCAGTTCTTC
TRBV5-8	-	TRBJ2-7	-	CASSLVRGHTLPKQYF	TGTGCCAGCAGCTTGGTAAGAGGGCACACGCTTCCGAAGCAGTACTTC
TRBV6-5	TRBD1	TRBJ1-5	few	CASSYQGADQPQHF	TGTGCCAGCAGTTACCAGGGGGCTGATCAGCCCCAGCATTTT
TRBV15	TRBD1	TRBJ1-5	-	CATSRAQGYQPQHF	TGTGCCACCAGCAGGGCACAGGGGTACCAGCCCCAGCATTTT
TRBV6-6	-	TRBJ2-1	-	CASSPEGLYNEQFF	TGTGCCAGCAGCCCCGAGGGACTTTACAATGAGCAGTTCTTC
TRBV7-9	-	TRBJ1-6	few	CASSPPAGLNSPLHF	TGTGCCAGCAGCCCCCCTGCAGGGCTTAATTCACCCCTCCACTTT
TRBV30	-	TRBJ2-5	-	CACSPGRETQYF	TGTGCCTGCTCCCCCGGTCGAGAGACCCAGTACTTC
TRBV5-1	-	TRBJ2-1	-	CASSQGRARDEQFF	TGCGCCAGCAGCCAAGGAAGGGCTAGGGATGAGCAGTTCTTC
TRBV18	-	TRBJ2-3	-	CASSRQQSTDTQYF	TGTGCCAGCTCACGCCAACAGAGCACAGATACGCAGTATTTT
TRBV28	-	TRBJ2-2	-	CASSPGRVNTGELFF	TGTGCCAGCAGCCCTGGACGGGTAAACACCGGGGAGCTGTTTTTT
TRBV19	-	TRBJ2-2	few	CASTLAGYTGELFF	TGTGCCAGTACCCTCGCGGGATACACCGGGGAGCTGTTTTTT
TRBV5-1	TRBD1	TRBJ2-5	-	CASSPGGTGTGETQYF	TGCGCCAGCAGCCCTGGAGGGACAGGGACGGGGGAGACCCAGTACTTC
TRBV7-2	-	TRBJ1-4	-	CASSLASAQNEKLFF	TGTGCCAGCAGCTTAGCGTCGGCTCAAAATGAAAAACTGTTTTTT
TRBV7-6	-	TRBJ1-1	-	CASSQLVLNTEAFF	TGTGCCAGCAGCCAGTTAGTCTTAAACACTGAAGCTTTCTTT
TRBV5-4	TRBD2	TRBJ2-1	-	CASSLGPGVAGDNEQFF	TGTGCCAGCAGCTTGGGACCCGGGGTAGCGGGGGACAATGAGCAGTTCTTC
TRBV18	-	TRBJ1-4	-	CASSQRDPAEKLFF	TGTGCCAGCTCACAAAGGGACCCCGCCGAAAAACTGTTTTTT
TRBV18	-	TRBJ2-7	-	CASSPTRENEQYF	TGTGCCAGCTCACCAACCAGGGAAAACGAGCAGTACTTC
TRBV5-1	TRBD1	TRBJ1-6	-	CASSSDRENSPLHF	TGCGCCAGCAGCTCCGACAGGGAGAATTCACCCCTCCACTTT
TRBV25-1	TRBD1	TRBJ1-2	-	CASSGVAGTARNYGYTF	TGTGCCAGCAGTGGTGTGGCAGGGACAGCGAGGAACTATGGCTACACCTTC
TRBV11-3	-	TRBJ2-7	-	CASSLDIGTYEQYF	TGTGCCAGCAGCTTAGATATCGGGACCTACGAGCAGTACTTC
TRBV7-2	TRBD2	TRBJ2-7	-	CASSKNPGLEKQYF	TGTGCCAGCAGCAAAAACCCGGGACTAGAAAAGCAGTACTTC
TRBV19	-	TRBJ1-1	few	CASSTGIVPFF	TGTGCCAGTAGTACAGGGATTGTACCTTTCTTT
TRBV6-1	-	TRBJ1-4	-	CASHRENGEKLFF	TGTGCCAGCCACCGGGAGAACGGGGAAAAACTGTTTTTT
TRBV11-2	TRBD1	TRBJ2-1	-	CASSLGDRQYNEQFF	TGTGCCAGCAGCTTAGGGGACAGGCAATACAATGAGCAGTTCTTC
TRBV11-1	-	TRBJ2-7	-	CASSLVPGTAYEQYF	TGTGCCAGCAGCTTAGTTCCCGGGACTGCCTACGAGCAGTACTTC
TRBV19	-	TRBJ2-7	once	CASSKGGGGAYEQYF	TGTGCCAGTAGTAAAGGGGGGGGCGGTGCCTACGAGCAGTACTTC
TRBV27	-	TRBJ1-2	-	CASSSTGYTF	TGTGCCAGCAGTTCCACCGGCTACACCTTC
TRBV11-3	-	TRBJ1-1	-	CASNFRGNTEAFF	TGTGCCAGCAACTTCAGGGGGAACACTGAAGCTTTCTTT
TRBV5-8	-	TRBJ1-5	-	CASSGYSNQPQHF	TGTGCCAGCAGCGGGTATAGCAATCAGCCCCAGCATTTT
TRBV19	-	TRBJ2-4	-	CASSTIGRGTAKNIQYF	TGTGCCAGTAGTACAATAGGTAGGGGAACGGCCAAAAACATTCAGTACTTC
TRBV9	-	TRBJ2-3	-	CASSPTIREYTDTQYF	TGTGCCAGCAGCCCGACAATACGGGAGTACACAGATACGCAGTATTTT
TRBV6-5	-	TRBJ1-1	-	CASSPTVNTEAFF	TGTGCCAGCAGTCCGACGGTGAACACTGAAGCTTTCTTT
TRBV5-1	-	TRBJ1-4	-	CASSFRGGEKLFF	TGCGCCAGCAGTTTCCGGGGGGGGGAAAAACTGTTTTTT
TRBV11-2	-	TRBJ2-2	few	CASQRLRVRGRTGELFF	TGTGCCAGCCAACGTCTTAGGGTTCGGGGTAGGACCGGGGAGCTGTTTTTT
TRBV5-1	TRBD1	TRBJ1-2	few	CASSLEVDRAYGYTF	TGCGCCAGCAGCTTGGAAGTGGACAGGGCCTATGGCTACACCTTC
TRBV5-4	TRBD1	TRBJ1-2	-	CASSLEQGTIGYTF	TGTGCCAGCAGCTTGGAACAGGGGACTATAGGCTACACCTTC
TRBV4-3	-	TRBJ1-5	-	CASSQVRQPNQPQHF	TGCGCCAGCAGCCAAGTTAGACAGCCCAATCAGCCCCAGCATTTT
TRBV6-1	TRBD2	TRBJ2-3	-	CAGGAEAGLTDTQYF	TGTGCCGGAGGAGCGGAAGCGGGACTTACAGATACGCAGTATTTT
TRBV10-3	-	TRBJ1-1	-	CAISVEGIYTEAFF	TGTGCCATCAGTGTTGAGGGGATATACACTGAAGCTTTCTTT
TRBV5-5	-	TRBJ1-2	-	CASSFGVGDYGYTF	TGTGCCAGCAGCTTCGGGGTTGGGGACTATGGCTACACCTTC
TRBV19	-	TRBJ2-7	few	CASSRGGDNLRVQYF	TGTGCCAGTAGCAGGGGGGGAGATAACCTACGAGTGCAGTACTTC
TRBV29-1	-	TRBJ1-2	-	CSVVLPGSYGYTF	TGCAGCGTTGTTCTTCCGGGGTCTTATGGCTACACCTTC
TRBV13	TRBD1	TRBJ1-2	-	CASSRDRGSYGYTF	TGTGCCAGCAGCCGGGACAGGGGGTCCTATGGCTACACCTTC